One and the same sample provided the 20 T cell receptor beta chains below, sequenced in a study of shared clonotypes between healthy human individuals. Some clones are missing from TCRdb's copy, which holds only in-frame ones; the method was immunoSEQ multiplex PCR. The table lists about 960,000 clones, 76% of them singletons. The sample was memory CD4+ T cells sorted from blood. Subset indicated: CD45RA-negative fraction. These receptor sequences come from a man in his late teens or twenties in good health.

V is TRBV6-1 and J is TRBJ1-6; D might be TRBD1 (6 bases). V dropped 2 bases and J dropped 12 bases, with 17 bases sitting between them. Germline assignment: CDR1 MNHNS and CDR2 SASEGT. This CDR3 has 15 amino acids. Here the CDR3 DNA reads TGTGCCAGCAGTGAACCGGACAGCCGGGATGTACCCCTCCACTTT. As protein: CASSEPDSRDVPLHF.

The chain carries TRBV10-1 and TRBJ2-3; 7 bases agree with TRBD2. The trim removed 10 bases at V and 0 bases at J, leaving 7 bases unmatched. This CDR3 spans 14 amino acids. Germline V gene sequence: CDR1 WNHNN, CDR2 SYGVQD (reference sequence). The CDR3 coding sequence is TGCGCCACCCGGAGCGGGGAAAGCACAGATACGCAGTATTTT. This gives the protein CATRSGESTDTQYF.

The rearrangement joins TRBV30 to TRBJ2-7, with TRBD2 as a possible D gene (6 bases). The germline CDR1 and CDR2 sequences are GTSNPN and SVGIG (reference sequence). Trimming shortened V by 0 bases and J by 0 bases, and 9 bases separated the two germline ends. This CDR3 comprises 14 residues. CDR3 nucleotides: TGTGCCTGGAGTGTACGGCGGGACTCCTACGAGCAGTACTTC. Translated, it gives CAWSVRRDSYEQYF.

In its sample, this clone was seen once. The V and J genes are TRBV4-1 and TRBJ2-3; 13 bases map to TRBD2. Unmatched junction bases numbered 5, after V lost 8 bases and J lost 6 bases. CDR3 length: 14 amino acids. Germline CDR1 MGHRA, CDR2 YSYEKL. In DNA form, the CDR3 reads TGCGCCAGCGGACTAGCGGGAGACGACGATACGCAGTATTTT. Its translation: CASGLAGDDDTQYF.

CDR3 nucleotides: TGTGCCAGCAGTTACAGGGCGAGTAACACCGGGGAGCTGTTTTTT. Encoded protein: CASSYRASNTGELFF. V usage is TRBV6-5 and J usage is TRBJ2-2; D gene ambiguous. The CDR3 runs 15 residues. V gave up 2 bases and J gave up 2 bases, with 9 bases separating them. Per the germline V gene, CDR1 is MNHEY and CDR2 is SVGAGI.

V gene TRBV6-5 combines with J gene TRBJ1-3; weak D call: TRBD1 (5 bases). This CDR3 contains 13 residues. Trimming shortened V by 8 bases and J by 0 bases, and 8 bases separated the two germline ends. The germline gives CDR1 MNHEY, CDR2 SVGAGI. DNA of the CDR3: TGTGCCAGCCGCAGGGACTCTGGAAACACCATATATTTT. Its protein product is CASRRDSGNTIYF.

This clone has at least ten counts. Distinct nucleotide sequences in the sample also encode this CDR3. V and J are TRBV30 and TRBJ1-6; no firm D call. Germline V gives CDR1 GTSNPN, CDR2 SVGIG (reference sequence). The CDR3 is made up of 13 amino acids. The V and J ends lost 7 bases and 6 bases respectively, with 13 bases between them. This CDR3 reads CAFQDKINSPLHF. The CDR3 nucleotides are TGTGCCTTTCAAGACAAGATTAATTCACCCCTCCACTTT.

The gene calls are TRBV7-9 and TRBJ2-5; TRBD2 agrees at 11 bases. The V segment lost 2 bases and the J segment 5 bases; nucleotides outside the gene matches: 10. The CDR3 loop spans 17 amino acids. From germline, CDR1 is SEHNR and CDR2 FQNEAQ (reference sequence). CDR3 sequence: CASSLWASGRMEETQYF. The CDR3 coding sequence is TGTGCCAGCAGCTTATGGGCTAGCGGGAGGATGGAGGAGACCCAGTACTTC.

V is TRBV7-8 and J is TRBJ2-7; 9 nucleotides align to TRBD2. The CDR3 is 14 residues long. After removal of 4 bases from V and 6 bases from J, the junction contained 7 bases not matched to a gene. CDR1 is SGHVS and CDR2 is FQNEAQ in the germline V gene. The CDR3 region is CASSSSGTRSEQYF. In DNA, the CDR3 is TGTGCCAGCAGCTCTAGCGGGACCCGCTCCGAGCAGTACTTC. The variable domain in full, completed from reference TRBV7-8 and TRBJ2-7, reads GAGVSQSPRYKVAKRGQDVALRCDPISGHVSLFWYQQALGQGPEFLTYFQNEAQLDKSGLPSDRFFAERPEGSVSTLKIQRTQQEDSAVYLCASSSSGTRSEQYFGPGTRLTVT.

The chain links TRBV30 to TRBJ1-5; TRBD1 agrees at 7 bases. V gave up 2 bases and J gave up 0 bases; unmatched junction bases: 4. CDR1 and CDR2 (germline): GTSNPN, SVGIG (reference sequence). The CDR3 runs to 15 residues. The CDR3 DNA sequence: TGTGCCTGGAGTCCGACAGGGTCTAGCAATCAGCCCCAGCATTTT. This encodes CAWSPTGSSNQPQHF. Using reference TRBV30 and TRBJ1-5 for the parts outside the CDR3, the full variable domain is SQTIHQWPATLVQPVGSPLSLECTVEGTSNPNLYWYRQAAGRGLQLLFYSVGIGQISSEVPQNLSASRPQDRQFILSSKKLLLSDSGFYLCAWSPTGSSNQPQHFGDGTRLSIL.

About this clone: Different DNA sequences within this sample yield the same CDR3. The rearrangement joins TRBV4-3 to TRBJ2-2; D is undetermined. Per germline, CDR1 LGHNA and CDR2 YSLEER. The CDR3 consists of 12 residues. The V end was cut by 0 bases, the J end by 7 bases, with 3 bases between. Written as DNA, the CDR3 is TGCGCCAGCAGCCAAGATGTCGGGGAGCTGTTTTTT. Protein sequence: CASSQDVGELFF.

The CDR3 loop is CASSPSGSPYQVGQYF. The CDR3 DNA sequence: TGTGCCAGCAGTCCTAGCGGGAGCCCCTACCAAGTTGGCCAGTACTTC. V and J are TRBV7-9 and TRBJ2-5, with 10 bases identical to TRBD2. CDR1 SEHNR and CDR2 FQNEAQ come from the germline V gene (reference sequence). V dropped 6 bases and J dropped 10; count of bases not matched to a gene: 17. The CDR3 extends over 16 amino acids.

The CDR3 sequence is CASSVDWETYNEQFF. DNA of the CDR3: TGTGCCAGCAGCGTAGACTGGGAGACCTACAATGAGCAGTTCTTC. This chain joins TRBV9 and TRBJ2-1; TRBD2 is a possible D gene (5 bases). The CDR3 consists of 15 residues. V dropped 0 bases and J dropped 2 bases, with 9 bases sitting between them. Germline CDR1 reads SGDLS; CDR2 reads YYNGEE.

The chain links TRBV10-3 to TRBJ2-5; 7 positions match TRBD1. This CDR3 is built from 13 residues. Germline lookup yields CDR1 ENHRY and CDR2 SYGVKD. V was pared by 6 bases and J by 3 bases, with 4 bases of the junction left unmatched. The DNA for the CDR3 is TGTGCCATCAGAGGACAGGACGAAGAGACCCAGTACTTC. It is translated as CAIRGQDEETQYF.

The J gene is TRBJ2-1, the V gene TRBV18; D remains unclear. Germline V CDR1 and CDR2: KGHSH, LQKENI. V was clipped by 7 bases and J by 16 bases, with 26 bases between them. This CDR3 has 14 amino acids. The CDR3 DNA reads TGTGCCAGCTACCCTTCTTCGGGCCTTGGCCCGAACTTCTTC. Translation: CASYPSSGLGPNFF.

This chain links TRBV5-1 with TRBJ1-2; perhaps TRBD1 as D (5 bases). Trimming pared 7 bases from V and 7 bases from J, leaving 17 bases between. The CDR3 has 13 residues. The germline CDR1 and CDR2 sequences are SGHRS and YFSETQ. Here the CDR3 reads CASGLGPGGGYTF. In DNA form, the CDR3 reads TGCGCCAGCGGGCTGGGGCCCGGGGGTGGCTACACCTTC.

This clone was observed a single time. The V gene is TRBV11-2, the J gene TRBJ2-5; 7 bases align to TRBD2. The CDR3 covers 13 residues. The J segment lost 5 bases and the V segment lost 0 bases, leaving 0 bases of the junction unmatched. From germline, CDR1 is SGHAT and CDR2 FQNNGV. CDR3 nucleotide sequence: TGTGCCAGCAGCTTAGAGCGGGGGGAGACCCAGTACTTC. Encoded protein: CASSLERGETQYF. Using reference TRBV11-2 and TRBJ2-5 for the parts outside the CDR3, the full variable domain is EAGVAQSPRYKIIEKRQSVAFWCNPISGHATLYWYQQILGQGPKLLIQFQNNGVVDDSQLPKDRFSAERLKGVDSTLKIQPAKLEDSAVYLCASSLERGETQYFGPGTRLLVL.

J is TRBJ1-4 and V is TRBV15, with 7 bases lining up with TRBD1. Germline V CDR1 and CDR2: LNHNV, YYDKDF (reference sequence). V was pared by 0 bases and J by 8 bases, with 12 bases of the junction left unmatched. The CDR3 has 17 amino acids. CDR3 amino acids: CATSRDGENRGKEKLFF. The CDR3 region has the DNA TGTGCCACCAGCAGAGATGGGGAGAACAGGGGAAAGGAAAAACTGTTTTTT.

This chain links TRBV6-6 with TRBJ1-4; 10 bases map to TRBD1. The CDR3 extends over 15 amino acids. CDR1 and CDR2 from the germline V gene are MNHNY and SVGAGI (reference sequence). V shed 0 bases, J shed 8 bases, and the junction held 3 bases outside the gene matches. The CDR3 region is CASSYSGTGVEKLFF. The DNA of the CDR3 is TGTGCCAGCAGTTACTCCGGGACAGGGGTGGAAAAACTGTTTTTT.

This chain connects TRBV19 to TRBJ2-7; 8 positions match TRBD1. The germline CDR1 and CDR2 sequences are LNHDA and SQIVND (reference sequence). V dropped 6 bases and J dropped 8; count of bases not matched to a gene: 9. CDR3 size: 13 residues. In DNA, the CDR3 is TGTGCCAGTAGAGACCGAATCAGGGGGCAGCAGTACTTC. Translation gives CASRDRIRGQQYF.